This T cell receptor (beta chain) originates from a study of CD4 T cells in relation to SARS-CoV-2 and coronaviruses. Across the study: ViraFEST: roughly ten-day antigen culture of PBMCs, then TCR beta CDR3 sequencing. Of the patients, fewer than 10 were male, a few female, two Hispanic.

Data came from immunoSEQ multiplex PCR; TCRdb stores just in-frame clones and leaves some out. The sample has tens of thousands of clones, around 74% seen once. V was cut by 0 bases and J by 0 bases, with 9 bases left in between. The CDR3 contains 15 residues. Germline CDR1 and CDR2: SGHDT and YYEEEE. For this clone: The antigen is not known.

Sequencing was carried out using memory CD4+ T cells from PBMCs, cultured in vitro. V is TRBV5-6 and J is TRBJ2-5; TRBD1 might be the D (5 bases). This receptor was taken from an adult with COVID-19. In DNA form, the CDR3 reads TGTGCCAGCAGCTTGGTCGACAGAAACCAAGAGACCCAGTACTTC. Protein sequence: CASSLVDRNQETQYF.